This T cell receptor (beta chain) is from a study of T cells in Graves' hyperthyroidism and ophthalmopathy. Hyperthyroidism patients were newly diagnosed, had disease duration under 2 months, and were aged 18 to 65 years. Uncontrolled infections, other autoimmune diseases, pregnancy or lactation led to exclusion of patients. 10 ml fresh peripheral blood yielded the PBMCs. Many counts were recorded for this clonotype. What it binds is unknown. Whole-study findings and limits: Appearing also in blood were most of the thyroid clonotypes expanded above 0.001.

Amplification yielded TCR beta CDR3 regions, with RNA transcripts as the source. The TCR CDR3 was amplified in a first-round RT-PCR using the HTBI primer set. In TCRdb, the multiplex PCR reads were re-called with MiXCR into one record per CDR3 protein. The sample carries fewer than 350,000 distinct CDR3 sequences, roughly an eighth recorded once. Trimming left V 2 bases short and J 6 bases short, with 11 bases between. From germline, CDR1 is SGHTA and CDR2 FQGNSA. This CDR3 contains 14 residues. This receptor was identified in a woman in her thirties or forties with Graves' hyperthyroidism. Sequenced input: blood. The V gene is TRBV7-2, the J gene TRBJ1-5; D gene ambiguous. CDR3 in DNA: TGTGCCAGCAGCTTAAGGGCTGAGGGTCAGCCCCAGCATTTT. It codes for CASSLRAEGQPQHF.